Listed here are 22 T cell receptor beta chains from one sample, sequenced in a study of spatial heterogeneity in lung cancer. Their specific antigens are unknown. The time point denotes: sample taken at primary tumor resection. Study results and limitations: Intratumoral expanded alpha and beta TCR counts were found to track tumor mutation counts.

TCRdb recomputed calls from the 5' RACE reads with MiXCR, one row per CDR3 protein. The sample has about 3,600 distinct CDR3 sequences, over 6.5% seen once; the top ten hold about 16%. Sequenced material: lung tumor tissue, taken at surgery. The receptors come from a male donor with early-stage non-small cell lung cancer.

By frequency in the sample, this clonotype is medium-sized. This chain joins TRBV6-1 and TRBJ2-1, with D uncertain. Germline assignment: CDR1 MNHNS and CDR2 SASEGT. V lost 1 base and J lost 4, with 8 bases in between. The CDR3 runs 14 residues. CDR3 in amino acids: CASSEGTDYNEQFF. For the CDR3, the DNA is TGTGCCAGCAGTGAAGGCACGGATTACAATGAGCAGTTCTTC.

This clonotype qualifies as medium-sized (0.01 to 0.1%). This chain joins TRBV27 and TRBJ1-1; no clear D gene. Germline lookup yields CDR1 MNHEY and CDR2 SMNVEV (reference sequence). The CDR3 length is 13 residues. V lost 5 bases, J lost 0 bases, and 7 bases lay in between. CDR3 nucleotide sequence: TGTGCCAGCAGTGGTCAGATGAACACTGAAGCTTTCTTT. As protein: CASSGQMNTEAFF.

Within the sample, this clonotype is medium-sized. CDR3 in DNA: TGCGCCAGCAGCTTGGGAATCACCTCTGGAAACACCATATATTTT. Translation: CASSLGITSGNTIYF. The rearrangement joins TRBV5-1 to TRBJ1-3; D gene ambiguous. This CDR3 comprises 15 residues. V lost 0 bases and J 0 bases, leaving 7 bases between the germline ends. CDR1 SGHRS and CDR2 YFSETQ come from the germline V gene.

This clonotype is medium-sized within its sample. V usage is TRBV29-1 and J usage is TRBJ1-5; TRBD1 might be the D (6 bases). Germline V CDR1 and CDR2: SQVTM, ANQGSEA. The CDR3 runs 12 residues. V was trimmed by 4 bases and J by 4 bases, leaving 8 bases between them. Here the CDR3 DNA reads TGCAGCGTTGGGACAGTTAATCAGCCCCAGCATTTT. Its translation: CSVGTVNQPQHF.

In its sample, this clonotype is medium-sized. V gene TRBV11-1 combines with J gene TRBJ2-1; D gene uncertain. V was pared by 2 bases and J by 5 bases, with 10 bases between. Germline CDR1 reads SGHAT; CDR2 reads FQDESV (reference sequence). This CDR3 has 14 residues. The CDR3 DNA reads as TGTGCCAGCAGCTTATCCGGAGAGAACAATGAGCAGTTCTTC. It specifies CASSLSGENNEQFF.

Within the sample, this clonotype is medium-sized. V and J are TRBV7-2 and TRBJ2-7; D is possibly TRBD2 (7 bases). The CDR3 is 15 residues long. Germline CDR1 SGHTA, CDR2 FQGNSA. V was cut by 1 base and J by 2 bases, with 12 bases left in between. Here the CDR3 reads CASSLGGGAAYEQYF. The DNA of the CDR3 is TGTGCCAGCAGCTTAGGAGGGGGGGCAGCCTACGAGCAGTACTTC.

By share, this clonotype ranks as medium-sized. The V gene is TRBV2, the J gene TRBJ2-5; D possibly corresponds to TRBD2 (5 bases). Germline V gene lookup returns CDR1 SNHLY and CDR2 FYNNEI. CDR3 size: 14 residues. The V end lost 1 base, the J end lost 4 bases, and 10 bases lay between the germline ends. The CDR3 DNA reads TGTGCCAGCAGTGAAGTGTGGGAGTCAGAGACCCAGTACTTC. Amino acid sequence: CASSEVWESETQYF.

This clonotype is deemed medium-sized. Written as DNA, the CDR3 is TGTGCCAGCAGCTTATTTCGGGGAACTGAAGCTTTCTTT. It codes for CASSLFRGTEAFF. The V gene is TRBV7-2, the J gene TRBJ1-1, with D unclear. The CDR3 sequence is 13 residues long. V was pared by 2 bases and J by 5 bases, with 9 bases between. Germline CDR1 and CDR2: SGHTA and FQGNSA.

Details on this clonotype: Lacking the conserved final phenylalanine or tryptophan, this CDR3 likely reflects a read error. The V and J genes are TRBV13 and TRBJ2-7; D perhaps matches TRBD1 (6 bases). Germline V gene sequence: CDR1 PRHDT, CDR2 FYEKMQ (reference sequence). The CDR3 totals 13 residues. The ends were cut back, 5 bases at V and 4 bases at J, with 12 bases in the middle. The CDR3 protein is CASSQGTGYEQYC. CDR3 DNA sequence: TGTGCCAGCAGCCAGGGGACGGGATACGAGCAGTACTGT.

Judged by abundance, this clonotype is medium-sized. The V and J genes are TRBV28 and TRBJ2-7; the D gene is possibly TRBD2 (6 bases). The CDR3 contains 15 residues. Between the trimmed V and J ends, which lost 4 bases and 5 bases, there was a span of 18 bases. CDR1 MDHEN and CDR2 SYDVKM come from the germline V gene. DNA of the CDR3: TGTGCCAGCAGTTACGGGGGAGGAGGGGCGAACGAGCAGTACTTC. Translating gives CASSYGGGGANEQYF.

V usage is TRBV28 and J usage is TRBJ2-7; 9 positions match TRBD1. The V gene's germline CDR1 is MDHEN and CDR2 SYDVKM. The CDR3 has 14 residues. J lost 6 bases, V lost 7 bases, and 10 bases had no gene match. The CDR3 is CASIPGQGSSEQYF. CDR3 nucleotide sequence: TGTGCCAGCATCCCGGGACAGGGATCGTCCGAGCAGTACTTC.

Within the sample, this clonotype is medium-sized. The chain recombines TRBV5-4 with TRBJ2-2; 7 bases are a match to TRBD2. The V and J ends lost 2 bases and 1 base, in that order; junction bases with no gene match: 11. This CDR3 region has 18 residues. The germline CDR1 and CDR2 sequences are SGHNT and YYREEE (reference sequence). CDR3 nucleotides: TGTGCCAGCAGCTTTCTACCAGGTTCGGGAGGGAACACCGGGGAGCTGTTTTTT. This encodes CASSFLPGSGGNTGELFF.

This clonotype is medium-sized (0.01 to 0.1%) by share. The gene calls are TRBV7-2 and TRBJ2-7, with TRBD1 identical over 7 bases. V dropped 5 bases and J dropped 7; count of bases not matched to a gene: 8. From germline, CDR1 is SGHTA and CDR2 FQGNSA. The CDR3 is made up of 13 amino acids. The CDR3 region has the DNA TGTGCCAGCAGCGCCAACAGGGGAAGAGAGCAGTACTTC. Translated: CASSANRGREQYF.

This clonotype is termed medium-sized. The genes are TRBV6-5 and TRBJ2-1, with 8 bases fitting TRBD2. V dropped 0 bases and J dropped 0; count of bases not matched to a gene: 1. Germline values: CDR1 MNHEY, CDR2 SVGAGI. The CDR3 consists of 16 residues. The CDR3 nucleotides are TGTGCCAGCAGTTACTCAGCGGGGGTCTCCTACAATGAGCAGTTCTTC. It codes for CASSYSAGVSYNEQFF.

Relative to its sample, this clonotype is medium-sized (0.01 to 0.1%). The chain carries TRBV29-1 and TRBJ2-3, with D perhaps TRBD2 (6 bases). This CDR3 contains 12 residues. Germline CDR1 and CDR2: SQVTM and ANQGSEA. Deletions cut 6 bases from V and 3 bases from J, with 10 bases between. The CDR3 DNA is TGCAGCGTGGGTGCGGGAACAGATACGCAGTATTTT. Protein product: CSVGAGTDTQYF.

By share of the sample, this clonotype is medium-sized (0.01 to 0.1%). V and J are TRBV24-1 and TRBJ2-1, with 7 positions matching TRBD1. This CDR3 contains 14 residues. Losses at the gene ends were 6 bases for V and 6 bases for J; bases not matched to a gene: 7. Germline CDR1 and CDR2: KGHDR and SFDVKD. The CDR3 loop reads CATSRGRGFNEQFF. The CDR3 DNA reads TGTGCCACCAGTCGGGGCAGGGGGTTCAATGAGCAGTTCTTC.

This clonotype is medium-sized in the sample. CDR3 in amino acids: CSAWTGAGYEQYF. CDR3 coding DNA: TGCAGTGCTTGGACAGGGGCAGGCTACGAGCAGTACTTC. This rearrangement joins TRBV20-1 to TRBJ2-7, with TRBD1 matching 9 bases. The CDR3 consists of 13 residues. The V segment lost 5 bases and the J segment 3 bases; nucleotides outside the gene matches: 5. CDR1 DFQATT and CDR2 SNEGSKA come from the germline V gene (reference sequence).

This clonotype was recorded many times. The chain is built from TRBV6-2 or TRBV6-3 and TRBJ2-2; D gene unclear. CDR3 size: 14 residues. Looked up from germline, CDR1 is MNHEY and CDR2 is SVGEGT. Trimming cost V 5 bases and J 0 bases, with 7 bases left between them. This chain's CDR3 is CASSGPPNTGELFF. The DNA of the CDR3 is TGTGCCAGCAGTGGACCACCGAACACCGGGGAGCTGTTTTTT.

This clonotype is termed medium-sized. This chain uses TRBV9 with TRBJ1-4; a weak D match, TRBD1 (5 bases). Germline V lookup: CDR1 SGDLS, CDR2 YYNGEE. V shed 0 bases and J shed 3 bases, with 12 bases lying between them. This CDR3 comprises 16 residues. CDR3 DNA sequence: TGTGCCAGCAGCGTAGGAGGGGATCAAGCTAATGAAAAACTGTTTTTT. This encodes CASSVGGDQANEKLFF.

By share of the sample, this clonotype is medium-sized. This chain links TRBV18 with TRBJ2-7, with TRBD2 as a possible D gene (6 bases). Per the germline V gene, CDR1 is KGHSH and CDR2 is LQKENI. Between the trimmed V and J ends, which lost 3 bases and 6 bases, there was a span of 9 bases. The CDR3 runs 12 residues. In DNA, the CDR3 is TGTGCCAGCTCACCCGGGGGTAGCGAGCAGTACTTC. This translates into CASSPGGSEQYF.

This clonotype was seen only a few times. The V call is TRBV20-1, the J call TRBJ1-2; the match to TRBD1 covers 8 bases. Per germline, CDR1 DFQATT and CDR2 SNEGSKA (reference sequence). CDR3 length: 15 amino acids. J lost 5 bases, V lost 6 bases, and 14 bases had no gene match. The CDR3 reads CSAQRTGKGSYGYTF. For the CDR3, the DNA is TGCAGTGCCCAACGGACAGGGAAAGGGAGTTATGGCTACACCTTC.

This clonotype was counted many times. The V and J genes are TRBV4-3 and TRBJ1-1; D remains ambiguous. The length of the CDR3 is 16 residues. Trimming shortened V by 3 bases and J by 5 bases, and 19 bases separated the two germline ends. Germline assignment: CDR1 LGHNA and CDR2 YSLEER. The CDR3 spells CASSHVDPGRRTEAFF. As DNA, the CDR3 is TGCGCCAGCAGCCACGTCGACCCGGGAAGGAGGACTGAAGCTTTCTTT.